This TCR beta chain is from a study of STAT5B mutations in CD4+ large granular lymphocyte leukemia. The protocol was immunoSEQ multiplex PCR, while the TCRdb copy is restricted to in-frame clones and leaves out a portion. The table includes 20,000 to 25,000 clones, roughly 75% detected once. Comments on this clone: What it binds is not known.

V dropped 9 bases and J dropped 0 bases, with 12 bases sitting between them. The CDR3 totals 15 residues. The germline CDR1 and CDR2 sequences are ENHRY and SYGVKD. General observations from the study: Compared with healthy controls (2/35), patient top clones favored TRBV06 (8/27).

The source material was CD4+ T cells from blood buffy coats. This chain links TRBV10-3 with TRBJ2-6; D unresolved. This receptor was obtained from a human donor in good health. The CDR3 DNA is TGTGCCATTAATGGTTGGGTCTCTGGGGCCAACGTCCTGACTTTC. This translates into CAINGWVSGANVLTF.